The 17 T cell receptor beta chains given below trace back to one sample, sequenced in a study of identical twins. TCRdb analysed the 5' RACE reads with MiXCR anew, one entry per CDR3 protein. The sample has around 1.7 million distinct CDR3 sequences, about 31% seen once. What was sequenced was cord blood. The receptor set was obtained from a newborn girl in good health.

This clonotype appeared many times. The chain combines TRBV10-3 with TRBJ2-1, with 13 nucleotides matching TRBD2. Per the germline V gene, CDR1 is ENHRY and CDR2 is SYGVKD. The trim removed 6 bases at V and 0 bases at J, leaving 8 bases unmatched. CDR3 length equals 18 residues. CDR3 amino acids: CAISAGTSGVSSYNEQFF. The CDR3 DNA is TGTGCCATCAGCGCCGGGACTAGCGGGGTTAGCTCCTACAATGAGCAGTTCTTC.

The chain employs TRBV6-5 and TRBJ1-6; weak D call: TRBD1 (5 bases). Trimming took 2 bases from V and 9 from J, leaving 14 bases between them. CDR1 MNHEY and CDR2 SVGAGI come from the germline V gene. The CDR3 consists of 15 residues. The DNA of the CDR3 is TGTGCCAGCAGTTACGACTACTCCGGGGCTTCACCCCTCCACTTT. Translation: CASSYDYSGASPLHF.

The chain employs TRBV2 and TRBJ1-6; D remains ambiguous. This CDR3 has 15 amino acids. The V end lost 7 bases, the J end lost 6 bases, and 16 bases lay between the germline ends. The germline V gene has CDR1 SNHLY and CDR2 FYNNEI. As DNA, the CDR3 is TGTGCCAGCACCCGGGATCTACCTGGTAATTCACCCCTCCACTTT. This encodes CASTRDLPGNSPLHF.

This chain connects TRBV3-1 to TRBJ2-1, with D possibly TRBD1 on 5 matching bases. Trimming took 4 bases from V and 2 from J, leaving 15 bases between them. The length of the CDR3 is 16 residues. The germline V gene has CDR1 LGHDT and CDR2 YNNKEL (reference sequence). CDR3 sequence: CASSPRQFQPYNEQFF. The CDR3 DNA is TGTGCCAGCAGCCCTCGACAGTTCCAACCCTACAATGAGCAGTTCTTC.

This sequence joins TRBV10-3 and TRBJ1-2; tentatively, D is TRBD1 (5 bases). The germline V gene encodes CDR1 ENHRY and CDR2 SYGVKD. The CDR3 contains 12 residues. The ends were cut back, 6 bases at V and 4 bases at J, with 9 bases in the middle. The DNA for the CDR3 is TGTGCCATCAGCTCCGGGACCTATGGCTACACCTTC. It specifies CAISSGTYGYTF.

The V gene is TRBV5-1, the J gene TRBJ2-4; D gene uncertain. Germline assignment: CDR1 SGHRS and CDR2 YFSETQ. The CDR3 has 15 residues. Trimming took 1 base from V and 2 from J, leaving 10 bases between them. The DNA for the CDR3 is TGCGCCAGCAGCTTGTACATAGGGACCAAAAACATTCAGTACTTC. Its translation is CASSLYIGTKNIQYF.

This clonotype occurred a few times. This chain's CDR3 is CASSSGLIGQRKETQYF. CDR3 DNA sequence: TGCGCCAGCAGCTCGGGTCTTATAGGACAGAGAAAAGAGACCCAGTACTTC. The chain uses TRBV5-1 and TRBJ2-5, with a tentative D call TRBD1 (6 bases). The ends were cut back, 3 bases at V and 3 bases at J, with 21 bases in the middle. CDR3 length: 17 amino acids. The germline V gene has CDR1 SGHRS and CDR2 YFSETQ.

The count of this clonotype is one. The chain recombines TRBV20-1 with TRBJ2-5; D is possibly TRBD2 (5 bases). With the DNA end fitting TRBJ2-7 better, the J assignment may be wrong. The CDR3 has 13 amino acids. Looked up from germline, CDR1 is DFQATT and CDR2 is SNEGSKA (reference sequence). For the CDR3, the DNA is TGCAGTGCTAGTCGGGGTATCATCTACGAGCAGTACTTC. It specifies CSASRGIIYEQYF.

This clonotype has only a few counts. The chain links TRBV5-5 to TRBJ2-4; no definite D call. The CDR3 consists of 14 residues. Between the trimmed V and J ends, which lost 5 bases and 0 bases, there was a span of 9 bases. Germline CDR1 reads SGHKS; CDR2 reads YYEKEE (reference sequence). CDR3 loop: CASSRALAKNIQYF. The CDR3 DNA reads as TGTGCCAGCAGTCGGGCCTTAGCCAAAAACATTCAGTACTTC.

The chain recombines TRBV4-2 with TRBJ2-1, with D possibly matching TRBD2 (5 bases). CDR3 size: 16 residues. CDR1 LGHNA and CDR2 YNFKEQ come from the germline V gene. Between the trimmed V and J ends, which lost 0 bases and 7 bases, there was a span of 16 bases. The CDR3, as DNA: TGTGCCAGCAGCCAAGATCGCCATGTTGGGAGTAATGAGCAGTTCTTC. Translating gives CASSQDRHVGSNEQFF.

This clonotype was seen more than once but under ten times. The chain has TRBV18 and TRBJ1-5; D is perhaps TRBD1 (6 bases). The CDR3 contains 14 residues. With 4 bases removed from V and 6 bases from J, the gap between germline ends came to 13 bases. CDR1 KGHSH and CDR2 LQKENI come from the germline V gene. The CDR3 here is CASSRGGLGQPQHF. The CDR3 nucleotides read TGTGCCAGCTCACGGGGGGGGCTAGGTCAGCCCCAGCATTTT.

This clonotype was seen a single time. The CDR3 bases are TGTGCCAGCAGGGGTAATAGCGGGGGGGCCACCGGGGAGCTGTTTTTT. Amino acids: CASRGNSGGATGELFF. The chain links TRBV11-2 to TRBJ2-2, with TRBD2 identical over 11 bases. V lost 6 bases to trimming and J lost 4 bases; unmatched junction nucleotides: 7. Germline lookup yields CDR1 SGHAT and CDR2 FQNNGV. The CDR3 extends over 16 amino acids. Supplemented by reference TRBV11-2 and TRBJ2-2, the full variable domain reads EAGVAQSPRYKIIEKRQSVAFWCNPISGHATLYWYQQILGQGPKLLIQFQNNGVVDDSQLPKDRFSAERLKGVDSTLKIQPAKLEDSAVYLCASRGNSGGATGELFFGEGSRLTVL.

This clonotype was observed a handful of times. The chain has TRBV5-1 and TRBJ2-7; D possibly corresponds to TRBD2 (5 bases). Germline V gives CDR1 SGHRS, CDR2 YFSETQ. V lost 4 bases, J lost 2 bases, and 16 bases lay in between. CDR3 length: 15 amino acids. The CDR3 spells CASSPAGVTPYEQYF. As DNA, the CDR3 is TGCGCCAGCAGCCCGGCCGGGGTCACCCCCTACGAGCAGTACTTC.

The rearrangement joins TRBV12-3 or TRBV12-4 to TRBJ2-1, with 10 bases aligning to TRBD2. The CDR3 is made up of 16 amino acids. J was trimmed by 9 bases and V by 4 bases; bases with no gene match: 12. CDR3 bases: TGTGCCAGCAGTTGGTCCAGCGGGAGGGCCAAGGGTGAGCAGTTCTTC. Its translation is CASSWSSGRAKGEQFF.

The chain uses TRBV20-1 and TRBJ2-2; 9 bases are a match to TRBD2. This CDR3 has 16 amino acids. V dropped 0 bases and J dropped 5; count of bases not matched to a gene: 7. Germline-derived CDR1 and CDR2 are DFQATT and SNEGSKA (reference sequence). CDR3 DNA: TGCAGTGCTAGAGATCTTAGCGGGAGAGGTACCGGGGAGCTGTTTTTT. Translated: CSARDLSGRGTGELFF.

CDR3 sequence reads: CAISDHGYEQYF. CDR3 nucleotides: TGTGCCATCAGTGATCACGGTTACGAGCAGTACTTC. V and J are TRBV10-3 and TRBJ2-5; D unresolved. The J call may not be correct, given that the DNA end is closer to TRBJ2-7. Germline lookup yields CDR1 ENHRY and CDR2 SYGVKD. The CDR3 runs 12 residues.

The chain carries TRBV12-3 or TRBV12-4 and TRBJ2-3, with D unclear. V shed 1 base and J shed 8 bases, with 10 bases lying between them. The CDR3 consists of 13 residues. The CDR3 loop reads CASSLEFRSTQYF. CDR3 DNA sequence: TGTGCCAGCAGTTTAGAATTCCGAAGTACGCAGTATTTT.